What follows are 26 T cell receptor beta chains derived from one specimen sequenced in a study of brain T cells in children with intractable seizures. TCRdb's copy holds only in-frame clones and misses some; the assay was immunoSEQ multiplex PCR. The table shows roughly 120,000 clones, with roughly 94% occurring only once. The sequencing here drew on peripheral blood, taken at surgery. The receptors originated from a boy under two years old with hemimegalencephaly and intractable seizures.

The V call is TRBV6-2 or TRBV6-3, the J call TRBJ1-5; D is perhaps TRBD1 (6 bases). Looked up from germline, CDR1 is MNHEY and CDR2 is SVGEGT. This CDR3 has 14 amino acids. V was clipped by 5 bases and J by 4 bases, with 12 bases between them. The CDR3 region has the DNA TGTGCCAGCAGTAACAGGGCCTCAAATCAGCCCCAGCATTTT. This translates into CASSNRASNQPQHF.

This clone was observed a few times. V and J are TRBV6-5 and TRBJ2-7, with D perhaps matching TRBD2 (5 bases). Trimming stripped 7 bases from V and 2 bases from J, with 12 bases between. The CDR3 is 13 amino acids. Per germline, CDR1 MNHEY and CDR2 SVGAGI. The CDR3 DNA sequence: TGTGCCAGCACGTTGGAGCGGACCTACGAGCAGTACTTC. This translates into CASTLERTYEQYF.

The chain joins TRBV30 to TRBJ1-2; D is possibly TRBD1 (5 bases). The length of the CDR3 is 14 residues. V lost 5 bases, J lost 7 bases, and 20 bases lay in between. Germline V gene lookup returns CDR1 GTSNPN and CDR2 SVGIG (reference sequence). The CDR3 is CAWYRGLSGVGYTF. In nucleotides, the CDR3 is TGTGCCTGGTACCGGGGTCTCTCGGGGGTTGGCTACACCTTC.

The CDR3 loop is CASSHTSGARGYNEQFF. Written as DNA, the CDR3 is TGTGCCAGCAGTCATACTAGCGGGGCACGTGGCTACAATGAGCAGTTCTTC. The rearrangement joins TRBV6-2 or TRBV6-3 to TRBJ2-1; 10 bases align to TRBD2. The CDR3 consists of 17 residues. Germline V lookup: CDR1 MNHEY, CDR2 SVGEGT. Losses at the gene ends were 5 bases for V and 3 bases for J; bases not matched to a gene: 10.

The V gene is TRBV27, the J gene TRBJ2-2, with D hard to call. V was pared by 10 bases and J by 6 bases, with 18 bases between. This CDR3 is 14 amino acids long. Germline V gene data show CDR1 as MNHEY and CDR2 as SMNVEV (reference sequence). The CDR3 reads CAIPSWLDAGELFF. CDR3 DNA: TGTGCCATCCCAAGCTGGTTGGACGCCGGGGAGCTGTTTTTT.

This chain connects TRBV28 to TRBJ1-2, with a weak D call TRBD1 (6 bases). V gave up 3 bases and J gave up 8 bases, with 13 bases separating them. The germline V gene encodes CDR1 MDHEN and CDR2 SYDVKM. The CDR3 is 13 amino acids. The CDR3 DNA is TGTGCCAGCAGTTTTTTCCAGGGGCAGGGCTACACCTTC. Protein product: CASSFFQGQGYTF.

The rearrangement links TRBV4-1 to TRBJ1-5; TRBD1 aligns across 7 bases. The CDR3 contains 15 residues. Germline values: CDR1 MGHRA, CDR2 YSYEKL. The junction had 6 bases not matched to a gene; V was cut back by 1 base and J by 6 bases. The CDR3 nucleotides read TGCGCCAGCAGCCAAGCGACAGGGCTAAGTCAGCCCCAGCATTTT. Translation: CASSQATGLSQPQHF.

This chain links TRBV7-8 with TRBJ2-1; 7 nucleotides match TRBD1. After removal of 6 bases from V and 6 bases from J, the junction contained 8 bases not matched to a gene. The CDR3 runs to 14 residues. Per germline, CDR1 SGHVS and CDR2 FQNEAQ. The DNA of the CDR3 is TGTGCCAGCAGGAGACAGGGAAATGGCAATGAGCAGTTCTTC. This gives the protein CASRRQGNGNEQFF.

The rearrangement links TRBV29-1 to TRBJ2-3; D remains ambiguous. Trimming removed 1 base from V and 2 bases from J, with 13 bases in between. In germline, CDR1 is SQVTM, CDR2 ANQGSEA. This CDR3 comprises 15 residues. The CDR3 loop reads CSVEGFPGHTDTQYF. The CDR3 DNA follows: TGCAGCGTTGAAGGGTTCCCTGGTCACACAGATACGCAGTATTTT.

CDR3 bases: TGCGCCAGCAGCTTGGCCCCACAGGAGGCCTCTGGAAACACCATATATTTT. Translating it yields CASSLAPQEASGNTIYF. The chain recombines TRBV5-1 with TRBJ1-3; tentative D call: TRBD1 (5 bases). Trimming took off 0 bases at V and 0 bases at J, with 13 bases between the two ends. Germline CDR1 is SGHRS and CDR2 is YFSETQ. This CDR3 is 17 amino acids long.

The chain is built from TRBV7-3 and TRBJ1-2; 9 bases are shared with TRBD1. Looked up from germline, CDR1 is SGHTA and CDR2 is FQGTGA. The CDR3 loop spans 13 amino acids. J gave up 7 bases and V 3 bases, and 3 bases lay outside the gene matches. The CDR3 bases are TGTGCCAGCAGCTTTGGACAGGGGTTTGGCTACACCTTC. It codes for CASSFGQGFGYTF.

The chain links TRBV28 to TRBJ1-1, with D maybe TRBD1 (5 bases). The V and J ends lost 9 bases and 5 bases respectively, with 19 bases between them. Germline V lookup: CDR1 MDHEN, CDR2 SYDVKM. This CDR3 has 14 residues. The CDR3 sequence: CASLGQDRGTEAFF. The CDR3 DNA follows: TGTGCCAGTCTGGGGCAGGATAGGGGAACTGAAGCTTTCTTT.

This clone appeared a few times. CDR3 sequence reads: CSVGGPRNEQFF. The CDR3, as DNA: TGCAGCGTTGGGGGTCCGAGGAATGAGCAGTTCTTC. This chain uses TRBV29-1 with TRBJ2-1; D call uncertain. Germline V CDR1 and CDR2: SQVTM, ANQGSEA. The CDR3 is 12 residues long. The V end was cut by 4 bases, the J end by 7 bases, with 11 bases between.

The V call is TRBV25-1, the J call TRBJ2-7; D is possibly TRBD1 or TRBD2 (6 bases each). V was trimmed by 4 bases and J by 1 base, leaving 23 bases between them. The CDR3 extends over 18 amino acids. Germline CDR1 and CDR2: MGHDK and SYGVNS. This CDR3 is CASSAHQGLSGRSYEQYF. CDR3 nucleotides: TGTGCCAGCAGTGCCCACCAGGGGCTATCTGGGAGGTCCTACGAGCAGTACTTC.

The rearrangement uses TRBV19 and TRBJ1-5; 11 positions agree with TRBD1. Germline-derived CDR1 and CDR2 are LNHDA and SQIVND (reference sequence). The CDR3 extends over 16 amino acids. J gave up 0 bases and V 7 bases, and 5 bases lay outside the gene matches. In DNA form, the CDR3 reads TGTGCCAGTACTGGACAGGGGGCGGGTAGCAATCAGCCCCAGCATTTT. Translation gives CASTGQGAGSNQPQHF.

CDR3 DNA: TGTGCCAGCAGCATGGCCTCTGGAAACACCATATATTTT. Translated, it gives CASSMASGNTIYF. The rearrangement joins TRBV12-3 or TRBV12-4 to TRBJ1-3, with no clear D. With 6 bases removed from V and 0 bases from J, the gap between germline ends came to 6 bases. The CDR3 sequence is 13 residues long.

J is TRBJ1-5 and V is TRBV30; 9 nucleotides line up with TRBD1. CDR1 GTSNPN and CDR2 SVGIG come from the germline V gene (reference sequence). Germline trimming cut 1 base from V and 15 bases from J; bases unmatched to any gene: 7. There are 12 residues in the CDR3. CDR3 nucleotide sequence: TGTGCCTGGAGTGCAGGGACAGGGTGGAGGCATTTT. Amino acid sequence: CAWSAGTGWRHF.

This chain joins TRBV5-6 and TRBJ2-3; D is undetermined. The CDR3 spans 14 residues. V lost 4 bases, J lost 0 bases, and 9 bases lay in between. Germline V gives CDR1 SGHDT, CDR2 YYEEEE. Written as DNA, the CDR3 is TGTGCCAGCAGCGGTGCACCTAGCACAGATACGCAGTATTTT. Protein: CASSGAPSTDTQYF.

The rearrangement links TRBV10-3 to TRBJ2-2, with D uncertain. The V gene lost 2 bases and the J gene lost 2 bases, with 15 bases spanning the gap. The germline V gene encodes CDR1 ENHRY and CDR2 SYGVKD. The CDR3 spans 17 residues. In nucleotides, the CDR3 is TGTGCCATCAGTGAGCCAGTATGGGGTGTTAACACCGGGGAGCTGTTTTTT. This gives the protein CAISEPVWGVNTGELFF.

The chain recombines TRBV3-1 (or the pseudogene TRBV3-2) with TRBJ2-5; D unclear. The CDR3 runs 12 residues. CDR1 and CDR2 (germline): LGHDT, YNNKEL (reference sequence). Trimming took 5 bases from V and 0 from J, leaving 4 bases between them. The CDR3 here is CASSVYQETQYF. CDR3 sequence (DNA): TGTGCCAGCAGCGTGTACCAAGAGACCCAGTACTTC.

The chain uses TRBV6-5 and TRBJ1-5; no definite D call. Trimming removed 7 bases from V and 7 bases from J, with 17 bases in between. Germline CDR1 MNHEY, CDR2 SVGAGI. The CDR3 totals 14 residues. CDR3 sequence reads: CASKITLAGQPQHF. The CDR3 nucleotides are TGTGCCAGCAAGATAACACTAGCAGGACAGCCCCAGCATTTT.

J is TRBJ2-4 and V is TRBV2, with 8 positions matching TRBD2. The CDR3 loop spans 16 amino acids. Germline V lookup: CDR1 SNHLY, CDR2 FYNNEI. V dropped 1 base and J dropped 8; count of bases not matched to a gene: 10. In DNA, the CDR3 is TGTGCCAGCAGTGAAGGCCCTCGGGAGGGTGGGCACATTCAGTACTTC. Translation gives CASSEGPREGGHIQYF.

The chain recombines TRBV3-1 (or the pseudogene TRBV3-2) with TRBJ2-5, with 8 bases aligning to TRBD2. The CDR3 sequence is 14 residues long. Germline trimming cut 0 bases from V and 3 bases from J; bases unmatched to any gene: 0. Germline V gene sequence: CDR1 LGHDT, CDR2 YNNKEL (reference sequence). The CDR3 DNA is TGTGCCAGCAGCCAAGAAGCGGGAGAAGAGACCCAGTACTTC. As protein: CASSQEAGEETQYF.

The V and J genes are TRBV7-7 and TRBJ2-5, with D unclear. Trimming took off 1 base at V and 7 bases at J, with 16 bases between the two ends. CDR1 and CDR2 (germline): SSHAT, FNYEAQ (reference sequence). The CDR3 is made up of 15 amino acids. The CDR3 sequence: CASSLVFDSRGTQYF. For the CDR3, the DNA is TGTGCCAGCAGCTTAGTATTCGACTCCCGTGGGACCCAGTACTTC.

This CDR3 reads CASSKRREDAMGYEQYF. CDR3 nucleotide sequence: TGTGCCAGTAGTAAACGGCGGGAGGACGCCATGGGGTACGAGCAGTACTTC. The chain has TRBV19 and TRBJ2-7, with 8 bases matching TRBD2. J lost 4 bases, V lost 4 bases, and 15 bases had no gene match. The CDR3 extends over 17 amino acids. Germline-derived CDR1 and CDR2 are LNHDA and SQIVND (reference sequence).

The genes are TRBV5-8 and TRBJ2-7; D unclear. This CDR3 is 13 amino acids long. The V gene's germline CDR1 is SGHTS and CDR2 YDEGEE. V was pared by 1 base and J by 1 base, with 6 bases between. The CDR3 loop reads CASSLFRSYEQYF. The DNA of the CDR3 is TGTGCCAGCAGCTTGTTTCGGTCCTACGAGCAGTACTTC. Full variable domain (rest looked up from reference TRBV5-8 and TRBJ2-7): EAGVTQSPTHLIKTRGQQATLRCSPISGHTSVYWYQQALGLGLQFLLWYDEGEERNRGNFPPRFSGRQFPNYSSELNVNALELEDSALYLCASSLFRSYEQYFGPGTRLTVT.